This TCR beta chain was captured by sequencing in a study of cytomegalovirus exposure and HLA in healthy donors. PCR amplification relied on 60 Vbeta primers (plus 13 Jbeta primers). In the authors' methods: Approximately 9.9 million shared chains were among the approximately 87 million unique TCR beta chains that a later analysis counted. The data were produced by immunoSEQ multiplex PCR, yet TCRdb's version contains in-frame clones alone and is incomplete. V and J calls and clone size are given by that table; D and trimming were obtained from the DNA. The sample lists approximately 120,000 clones; 60% to 80% were seen once. The length of the CDR3 is 18 residues. CDR1 LGHNA and CDR2 YSLEER come from the germline V gene. The trim removed 3 bases at V and 8 bases at J, leaving 14 bases unmatched.

The clonotype originates from a man aged 25-45 years in good health and CMV-seronegative. Sequencing was done on a sample of PBMCs. The J gene is TRBJ2-1, the V gene TRBV4-3, with 12 bases matching TRBD1. The CDR3 region is CASSHHYSGTGGSDEQFF. CDR3 bases: TGCGCCAGCAGCCACCACTACTCCGGGACAGGGGGCTCGGATGAGCAGTTCTTC.